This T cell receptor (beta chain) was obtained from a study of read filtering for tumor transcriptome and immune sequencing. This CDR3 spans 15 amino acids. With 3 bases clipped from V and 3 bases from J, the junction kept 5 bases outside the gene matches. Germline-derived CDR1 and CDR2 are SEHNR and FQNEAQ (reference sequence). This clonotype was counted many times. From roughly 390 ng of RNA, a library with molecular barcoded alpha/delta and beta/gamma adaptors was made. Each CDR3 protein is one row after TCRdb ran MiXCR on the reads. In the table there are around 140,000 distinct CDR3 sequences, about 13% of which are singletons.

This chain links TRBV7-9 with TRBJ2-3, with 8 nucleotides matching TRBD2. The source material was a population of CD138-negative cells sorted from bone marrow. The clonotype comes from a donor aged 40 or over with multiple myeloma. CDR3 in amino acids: CASSFRTSRTDTQYF. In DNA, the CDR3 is TGTGCCAGCAGCTTCCGGACTAGCCGAACAGATACGCAGTATTTT.